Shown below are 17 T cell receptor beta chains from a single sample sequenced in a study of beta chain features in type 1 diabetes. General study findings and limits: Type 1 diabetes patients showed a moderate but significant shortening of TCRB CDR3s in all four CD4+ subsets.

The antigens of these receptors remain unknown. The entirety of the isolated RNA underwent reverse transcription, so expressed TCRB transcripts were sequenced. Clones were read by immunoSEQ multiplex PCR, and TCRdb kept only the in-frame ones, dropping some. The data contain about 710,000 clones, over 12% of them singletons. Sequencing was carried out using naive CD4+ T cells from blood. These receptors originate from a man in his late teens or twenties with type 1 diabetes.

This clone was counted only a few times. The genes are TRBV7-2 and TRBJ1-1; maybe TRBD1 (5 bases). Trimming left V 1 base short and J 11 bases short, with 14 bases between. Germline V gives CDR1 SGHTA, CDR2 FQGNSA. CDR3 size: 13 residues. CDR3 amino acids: CASSLEDTTAAFF. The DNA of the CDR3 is TGTGCCAGCAGCTTAGAGGACACCACAGCGGCTTTCTTT.

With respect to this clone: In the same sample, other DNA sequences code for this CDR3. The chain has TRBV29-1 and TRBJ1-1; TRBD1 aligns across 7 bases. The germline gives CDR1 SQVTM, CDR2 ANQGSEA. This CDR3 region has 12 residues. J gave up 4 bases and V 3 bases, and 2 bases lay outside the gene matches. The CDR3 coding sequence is TGCAGCGTTGACCCAGGGGGCACTGAAGCTTTCTTT. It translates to CSVDPGGTEAFF.

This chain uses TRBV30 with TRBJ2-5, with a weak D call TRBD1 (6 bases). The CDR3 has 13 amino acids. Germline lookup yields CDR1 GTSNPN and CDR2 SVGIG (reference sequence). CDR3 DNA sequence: TGTGCGGGGACCGGACAGTTTCAAGAGACCCAGTACTTC. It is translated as CAGTGQFQETQYF. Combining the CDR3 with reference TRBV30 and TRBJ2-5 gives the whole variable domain SQTIHQWPATLVQPVGSPLSLECTVEGTSNPNLYWYRQAAGRGLQLLFYSVGIGQISSEVPQNLSASRPQDRQFILSSKKLLLSDSGFYLCAGTGQFQETQYFGPGTRLLVL.

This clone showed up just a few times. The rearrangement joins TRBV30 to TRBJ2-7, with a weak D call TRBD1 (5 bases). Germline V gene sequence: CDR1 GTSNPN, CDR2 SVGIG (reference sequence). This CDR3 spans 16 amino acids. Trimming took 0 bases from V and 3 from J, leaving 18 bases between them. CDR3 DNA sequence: TGTGCCTGGAGTGTTTCCCGACAGCGAAACTACTACGAGCAGTACTTC. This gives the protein CAWSVSRQRNYYEQYF.

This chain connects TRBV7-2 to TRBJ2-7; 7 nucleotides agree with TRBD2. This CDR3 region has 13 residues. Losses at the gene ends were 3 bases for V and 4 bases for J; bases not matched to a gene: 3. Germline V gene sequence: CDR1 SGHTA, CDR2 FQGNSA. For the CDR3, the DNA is TGTGCCAGCAGCTTTGGAGCGGGGTACGAGCAGTACTTC. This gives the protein CASSFGAGYEQYF.

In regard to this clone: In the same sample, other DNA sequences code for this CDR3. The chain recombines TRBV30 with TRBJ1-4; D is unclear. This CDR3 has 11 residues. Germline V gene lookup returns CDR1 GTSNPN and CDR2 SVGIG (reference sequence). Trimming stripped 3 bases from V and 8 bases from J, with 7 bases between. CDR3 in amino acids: CAWRGYEKLFF. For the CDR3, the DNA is TGTGCCTGGAGGGGGTACGAAAAACTGTTTTTT.

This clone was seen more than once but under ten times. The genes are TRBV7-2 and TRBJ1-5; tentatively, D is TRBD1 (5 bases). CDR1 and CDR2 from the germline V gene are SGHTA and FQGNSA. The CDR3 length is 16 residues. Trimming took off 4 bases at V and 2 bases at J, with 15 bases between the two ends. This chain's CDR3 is CASSYGQSRGNQPQHF. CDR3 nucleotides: TGTGCCAGCAGCTACGGACAAAGTAGGGGCAATCAGCCCCAGCATTTT.

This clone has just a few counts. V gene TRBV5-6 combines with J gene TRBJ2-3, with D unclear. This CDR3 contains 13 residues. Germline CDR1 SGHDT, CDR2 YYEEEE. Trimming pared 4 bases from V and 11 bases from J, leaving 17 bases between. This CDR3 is CASSPGPGPEQYF. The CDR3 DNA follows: TGTGCCAGCAGCCCCGGACCAGGCCCGGAGCAGTATTTT.

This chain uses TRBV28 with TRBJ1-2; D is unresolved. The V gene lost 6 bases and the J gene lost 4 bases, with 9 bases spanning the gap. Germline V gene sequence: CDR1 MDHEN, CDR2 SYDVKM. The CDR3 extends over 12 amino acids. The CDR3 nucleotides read TGTGCCAGCAGGAGCGTGAGCTATGGCTACACCTTC. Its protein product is CASRSVSYGYTF.

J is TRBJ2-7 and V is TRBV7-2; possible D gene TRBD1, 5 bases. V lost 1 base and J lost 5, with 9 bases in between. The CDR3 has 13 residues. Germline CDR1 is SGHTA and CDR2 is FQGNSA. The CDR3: CASSLGQGHEQYF. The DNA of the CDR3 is TGTGCCAGCAGCTTAGGGCAGGGCCACGAGCAGTACTTC.

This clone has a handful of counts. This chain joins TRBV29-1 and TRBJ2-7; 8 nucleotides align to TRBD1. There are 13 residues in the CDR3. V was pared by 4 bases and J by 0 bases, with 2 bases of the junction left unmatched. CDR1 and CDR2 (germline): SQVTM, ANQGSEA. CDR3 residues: CSVAGGLSYEQYF. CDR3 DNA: TGCAGCGTTGCAGGGGGCCTCTCCTACGAGCAGTACTTC.

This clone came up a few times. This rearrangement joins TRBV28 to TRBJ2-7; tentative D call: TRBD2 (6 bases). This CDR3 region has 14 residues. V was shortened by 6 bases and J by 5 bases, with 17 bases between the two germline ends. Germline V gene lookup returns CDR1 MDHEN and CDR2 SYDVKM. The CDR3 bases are TGTGCCAGCAGCCCACGGCGGGGTTCTCACGAGCAGTACTTC. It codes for CASSPRRGSHEQYF.

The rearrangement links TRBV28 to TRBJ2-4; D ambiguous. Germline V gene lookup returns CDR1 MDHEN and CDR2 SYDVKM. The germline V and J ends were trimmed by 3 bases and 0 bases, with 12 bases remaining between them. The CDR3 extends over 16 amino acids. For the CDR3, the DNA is TGTGCCAGCAGTTTCTACAGAATTCTAGCCAAAAACATTCAGTACTTC. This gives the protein CASSFYRILAKNIQYF.

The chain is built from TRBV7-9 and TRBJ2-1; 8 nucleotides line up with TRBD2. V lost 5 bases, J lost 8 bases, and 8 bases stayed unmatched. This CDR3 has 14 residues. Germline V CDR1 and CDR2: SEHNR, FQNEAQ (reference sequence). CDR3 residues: CASSRTGRADEQFF. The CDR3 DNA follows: TGTGCCAGCAGCAGGACCGGGAGGGCTGATGAGCAGTTCTTC.

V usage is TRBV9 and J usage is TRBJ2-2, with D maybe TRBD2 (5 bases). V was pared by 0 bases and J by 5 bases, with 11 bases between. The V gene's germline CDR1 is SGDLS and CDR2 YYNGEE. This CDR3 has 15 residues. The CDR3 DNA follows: TGTGCCAGCAGCGTAGTGGGAGAGGGTACCGGGGAGCTGTTTTTT. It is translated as CASSVVGEGTGELFF.

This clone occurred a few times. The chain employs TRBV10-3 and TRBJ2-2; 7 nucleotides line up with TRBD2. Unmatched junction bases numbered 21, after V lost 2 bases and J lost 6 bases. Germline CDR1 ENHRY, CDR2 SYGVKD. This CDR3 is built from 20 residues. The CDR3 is CAISEPTGGSGSRGSGELFF. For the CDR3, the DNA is TGTGCCATCAGTGAGCCAACGGGGGGATCGGGTTCACGAGGATCCGGGGAGCTGTTTTTT.

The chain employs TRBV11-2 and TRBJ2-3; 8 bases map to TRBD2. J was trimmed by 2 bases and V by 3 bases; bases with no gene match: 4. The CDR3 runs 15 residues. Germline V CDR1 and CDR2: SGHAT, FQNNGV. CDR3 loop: CASSFERGFTDTQYF. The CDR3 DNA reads TGTGCCAGCAGCTTTGAGCGGGGGTTCACAGATACGCAGTATTTT.